This T cell receptor beta chain appears in the sequencing data of a study of blood T cell repertoires in COVID-19. Assay: immunoSEQ multiplex PCR; the TCRdb copy retains only in-frame clones and omits some. The repertoire holds about 42,000 clones, with about 89% as singletons. Per germline, CDR1 SGHKS and CDR2 YYEKEE (reference sequence). The CDR3 consists of 13 residues. V lost 1 base and J lost 3, with 7 bases in between. This clonotype was obtained from a human donor in a cohort sampled during active COVID-19. The chain recombines TRBV5-5 with TRBJ1-1; possible D gene TRBD1, 5 bases. Input material: peripheral blood. The CDR3 region is CASSLLGDTEAFF. DNA of the CDR3: TGTGCCAGCAGCTTGCTAGGGGACACTGAAGCTTTCTTT. Based on the CDR3 plus reference TRBV5-5 and TRBJ1-1, the full variable domain is DAGVTQSPTHLIKTRGQQVTLRCSPISGHKSVSWYQQVLGQGPQFIFQYYEKEERGRGNFPDRFSARQFPNYSSELNVNALLLGDSALYLCASSLLGDTEAFFGQGTRLTVV.